This T cell receptor beta chain is drawn from a study of blood T cell repertoires in COVID-19. The wider study: From the United States, Italy and Spain came samples of acute and convalescent COVID-19. From T cells, B-cell-depleted T cells, or PBMCs came the material, which was cDNA or gDNA.

The germline V gene has CDR1 MNHEY and CDR2 SMNVEV (reference sequence). V lost 0 bases and J 4 bases, leaving 12 bases between the germline ends. The CDR3 is 15 amino acids. In the study's own analysis: Scientists estimated how many nucleated cells there were by amplifying reference gene primers. Using immunoSEQ multiplex PCR, the repertoire was profiled, and TCRdb retains in-frame clones only, with some absent. V, J and clone size are taken as reported in that table, and D and trimming were inferred from the DNA itself. The top ten hold 4% to 6% of the sample, which has about 77,000 clones, about 80% seen once.

This TCR was recovered from a woman in her seventies with acute or convalescent COVID-19. The chain links TRBV27 to TRBJ1-2; D unresolved. The sample consisted of peripheral blood. Here the CDR3 DNA reads TGTGCCAGCAGTTTATCTGGAGGGCTGGCCTATGGCTACACCTTC. As protein: CASSLSGGLAYGYTF.